The rows below give T cell receptor beta chains drawn from one sample of a study of cytomegalovirus exposure and HLA in healthy donors. Assay used: immunoSEQ multiplex PCR; TCRdb lists only in-frame clones, some missing. The table has about 200,000 clones, 82% seen once. The sequencing sample was made of PBMCs. The receptor source for this set is a woman aged 50 to 60 in good health and CMV-seropositive. Both conserved end residues are part of each CDR3. A D gene is named only where the DNA matches it firmly.

>TRBV7-3|TRBJ2-7|TRBD2
CASSLAGGGYEQYF
>TRBV29-1|TRBJ2-5|.
CSGAGFETQYF
>TRBV11-2|TRBJ2-7|.
CASSFFMSSYEQYF
>TRBV7-2|TRBJ2-5|TRBD2
CASSLASGGVQETQYF
>TRBV7-9|TRBJ1-5|.
CSSSFTVDQPQHF
>TRBV4-3|TRBJ2-7|TRBD2
CASSQVPTSGGPMGEQYF
>TRBV18|TRBJ1-1|TRBD1
CASSSPQGDAFF
>TRBV6-1|TRBJ2-7|.
CASSEGPYYEQYF
>TRBV6-5|TRBJ1-1|TRBD1
CATHATGGRNTEAFF
>TRBV6-6|TRBJ2-7|.
CASSYSWEYEQYF
>TRBV10-2|TRBJ2-1|TRBD2
CASSELAGIGGNEQFF
>TRBV5-1|TRBJ2-1|.
CASSLMAVDEQFF
>TRBV9|TRBJ2-5|TRBD2
CASSPGTSGGSQTQYF
>TRBV4-1|TRBJ2-7|TRBD2
CASSQGEGHYEQYF
>TRBV19|TRBJ2-7|.
CASSLDRDGSSYEQYF
>TRBV7-8|TRBJ2-7|TRBD1
CASWPGQGNEQYF
>TRBV2|TRBJ1-4|.
CASSSYQVSNEKLFF
>TRBV6-5|TRBJ1-2|.
CASSYSADTNYGYTF
>TRBV15|TRBJ2-7|.
CATSRGSRSLQAYEQYF
>TRBV7-2|TRBJ2-1|.
CASSLGGSYNEQFF
>TRBV10-3|TRBJ2-2|.
CAISETGKNTGELFF
>TRBV7-9|TRBJ1-2|.
CSSRAGEGYGYTF
>TRBV4-3|TRBJ1-1|.
CASSQDEGGSEAFF
>TRBV7-2|TRBJ1-1|.
CASSLDSNTEAFF
>TRBV29-1|TRBJ2-5|TRBD2
CSVDGDSGVPETQYF
>TRBV28|TRBJ2-1|.
CASSRASRGNNEQFF
>TRBV19|TRBJ2-3|.
CATKRGAPTDTQYF
>TRBV4-1|TRBJ2-5|.
CASSQDRPGGQETQYF
>TRBV2|TRBJ1-6|.
CASNQQEGPLHF
>TRBV5-1|TRBJ1-6|.
CASSLEGQGSPLHF
>TRBV18|TRBJ1-3|.
CASSPNQGLGNTIYF
>TRBV6-6|TRBJ1-2|.
CASSSQGPSYGYTF